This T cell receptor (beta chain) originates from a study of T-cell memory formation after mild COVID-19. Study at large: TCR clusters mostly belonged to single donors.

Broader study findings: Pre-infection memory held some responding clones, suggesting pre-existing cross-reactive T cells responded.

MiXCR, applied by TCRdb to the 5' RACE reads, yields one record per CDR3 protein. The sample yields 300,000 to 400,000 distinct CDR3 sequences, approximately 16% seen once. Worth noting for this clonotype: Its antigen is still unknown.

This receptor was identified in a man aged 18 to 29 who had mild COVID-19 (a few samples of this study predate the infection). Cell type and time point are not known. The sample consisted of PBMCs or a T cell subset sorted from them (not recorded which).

CDR3 in DNA: TGTGCCAGCTCTGGGGACTACGAGCAGAAGACCCAGTACTTC. This sequence encodes CASSGDYEQKTQYF. The rearrangement uses TRBV2 and TRBJ2-5; 7 positions match TRBD2. The V segment lost 8 bases and the J segment 6 bases; nucleotides outside the gene matches: 12. CDR1 is SNHLY, CDR2 FYNNEI, per germline. The length of the CDR3 is 14 residues.